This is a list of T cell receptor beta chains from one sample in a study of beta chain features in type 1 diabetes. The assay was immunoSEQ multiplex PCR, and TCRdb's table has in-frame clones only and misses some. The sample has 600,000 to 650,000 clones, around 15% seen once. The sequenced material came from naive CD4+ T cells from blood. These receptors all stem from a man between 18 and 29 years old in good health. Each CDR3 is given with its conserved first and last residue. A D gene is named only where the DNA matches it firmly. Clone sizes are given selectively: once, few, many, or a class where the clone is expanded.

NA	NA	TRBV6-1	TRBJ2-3	CASKRARGPPDTQYF	TGTGCCAGCAAAAGGGCGAGAGGGCCTCCAGATACGCAGTATTTT
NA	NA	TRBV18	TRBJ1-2	CASSPRRDGGYTF	TGTGCCAGCTCACCACGCAGGGACGGTGGCTACACCTTC
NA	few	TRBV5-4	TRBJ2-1	CASSFSAEVYNEQFF	TGTGCCAGCAGCTTCTCGGCGGAAGTCTACAATGAGCAGTTCTTC
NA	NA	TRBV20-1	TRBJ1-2	CNTGTNYGYTF	TGCAATACCGGGACTAACTATGGCTACACCTTC
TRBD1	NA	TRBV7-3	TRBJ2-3	CASSSRTGRPDTQYF	TGTGCCAGCAGCTCACGGACAGGGCGCCCAGATACGCAGTATTTT
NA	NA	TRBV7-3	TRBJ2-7	CASSPQNDRRTYEQYF	TGTGCCAGCAGCCCGCAAAATGACAGGCGCACCTACGAGCAGTACTTC
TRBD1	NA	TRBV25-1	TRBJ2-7	CASSVGVGQVSYEQYF	TGTGCCAGCAGTGTGGGCGTCGGACAGGTGTCCTACGAGCAGTACTTC
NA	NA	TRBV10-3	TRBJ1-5	CAISEGSNQPQHF	TGTGCCATCAGTGAGGGGTCCAATCAGCCCCAGCATTTT
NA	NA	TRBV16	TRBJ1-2	CASSQSSQGRLGYTF	TGTGCCAGCAGCCAATCCAGCCAGGGGCGGCTTGGCTACACCTTC
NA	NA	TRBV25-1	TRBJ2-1	CASSESNRDPQYNEQFF	TGTGCCAGCAGTGAGTCCAACAGGGACCCTCAATACAATGAGCAGTTCTTC
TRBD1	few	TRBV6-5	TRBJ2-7	CASWDRDSEQYF	TGTGCCAGCTGGGACAGGGATAGCGAGCAGTACTTC
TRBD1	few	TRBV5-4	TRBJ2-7	CASSNGQGAHEQYF	TGTGCCAGCAGCAACGGACAGGGGGCCCACGAGCAGTACTTC
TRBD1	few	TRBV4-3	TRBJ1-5	CASSQETGMRTQPQHF	TGCGCCAGCAGCCAAGAGACAGGGATGAGAACTCAGCCCCAGCATTTT
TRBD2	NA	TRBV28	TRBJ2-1	CASSLYPRASRAGDEQFF	TGTGCCAGCAGTTTATACCCCCGGGCTTCGAGAGCGGGAGACGAGCAGTTCTTC
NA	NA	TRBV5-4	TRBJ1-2	CASSDSPNYGYTF	TGTGCCAGCAGCGACAGCCCTAACTATGGCTACACCTTC
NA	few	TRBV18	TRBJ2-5	CASSPSKETQYF	TGTGCCAGCTCACCCAGTAAAGAGACCCAGTACTTC
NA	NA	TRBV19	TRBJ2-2	CASSISGTARTGELFF	TGTGCCAGTAGTATAAGTGGAACAGCCCGAACCGGGGAGCTGTTTTTT
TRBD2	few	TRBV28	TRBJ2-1	CASQRGSSYNEQFF	TGTGCCAGCCAGCGGGGGAGCTCCTACAATGAGCAGTTCTTC
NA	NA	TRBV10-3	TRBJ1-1	CAISESEAGYGTEAFF	TGTGCCATCAGTGAGTCGGAGGCCGGGTACGGCACTGAAGCTTTCTTT
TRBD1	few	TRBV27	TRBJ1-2	CASSLRQGYGYTF	TGTGCCAGCAGTTTGCGACAGGGATATGGCTACACCTTC
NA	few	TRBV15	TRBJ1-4	CATSSDGGRVEKLFF	TGTGCCACCAGCAGCGACGGGGGGCGCGTTGAAAAACTGTTTTTT
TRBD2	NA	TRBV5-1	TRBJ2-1	CASSSRAGTRGNEQFF	TGCGCCAGCAGCTCCAGAGCCGGGACTAGAGGGAATGAGCAGTTCTTC
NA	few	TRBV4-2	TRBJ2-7	CASSQDLGGYEQYF	TGTGCCAGCAGCCAAGATCTGGGGGGCTACGAGCAGTACTTC
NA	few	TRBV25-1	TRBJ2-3	CASSESSTDTQYF	TGTGCCAGCAGTGAATCAAGCACAGATACGCAGTATTTT
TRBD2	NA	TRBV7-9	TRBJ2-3	CASSFPRREADTQYF	TGTGCCAGCAGCTTCCCCCGGCGGGAGGCAGATACGCAGTATTTT
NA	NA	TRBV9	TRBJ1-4	CASSAWLGGANEKLFF	TGTGCCAGCAGCGCCTGGTTGGGGGGAGCTAATGAAAAACTGTTTTTT
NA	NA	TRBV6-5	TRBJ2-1	CASSSSEARSGEQFF	TGTGCCAGCAGTTCGTCCGAGGCTAGGTCGGGTGAGCAGTTCTTC
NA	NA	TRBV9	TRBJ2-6	CASSARGGSGANVLTF	TGTGCCAGCAGCGCTCGAGGGGGATCTGGGGCCAACGTCCTGACTTTC
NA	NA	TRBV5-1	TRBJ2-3	CAGSVGGTDTQYF	TGCGCCGGATCGGTAGGAGGGACAGATACGCAGTATTTT
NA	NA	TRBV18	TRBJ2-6	CASSPPGRDFSGANVLTF	TGTGCCAGCTCACCACCGGGCAGGGATTTCTCTGGGGCCAACGTCCTGACTTTC
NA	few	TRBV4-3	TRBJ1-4	CASSQTGTATNEKLFF	TGCGCCAGCAGCCAAACTGGGACCGCAACTAATGAAAAACTGTTTTTT
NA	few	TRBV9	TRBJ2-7	CASSVQGGSSYEQYF	TGTGCCAGCAGCGTCCAGGGGGGAAGCTCCTACGAGCAGTACTTC
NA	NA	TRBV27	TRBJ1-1	CASSLLVNTEAFF	TGTGCCAGCAGTCTACTTGTGAACACTGAAGCTTTCTTT
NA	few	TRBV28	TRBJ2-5	CASSAPGGGERSQYF	TGTGCCAGCAGTGCACCAGGGGGGGGAGAGAGGTCCCAGTACTTC
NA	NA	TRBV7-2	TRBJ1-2	CASSQGRQALNYGYTF	TGTGCCAGCAGCCAGGGTAGACAGGCTCTTAACTATGGCTACACCTTC
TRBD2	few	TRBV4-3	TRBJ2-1	CASSQRTSSGGTYNEQFF	TGCGCCAGCAGCCAGAGGACCTCTAGCGGGGGTACCTACAATGAGCAGTTCTTC
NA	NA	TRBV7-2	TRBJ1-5	CASSPPRVGQPQHF	TGTGCCAGCAGCCCCCCCCGGGTTGGGCAGCCCCAGCATTTT
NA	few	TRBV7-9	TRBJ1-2	CASSLNAGPDYGYTF	TGTGCCAGCAGCTTAAACGCAGGGCCCGACTATGGCTACACCTTC
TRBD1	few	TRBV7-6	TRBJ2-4	CASSSRRQGASSKNIQYF	TGTGCCAGCAGCTCAAGGCGACAGGGGGCATCGTCCAAAAACATTCAGTACTTC
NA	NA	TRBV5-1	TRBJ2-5	CASSFPGETQYF	TGCGCCAGCAGCTTCCCGGGAGAGACCCAGTACTTC
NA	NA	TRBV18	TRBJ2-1	CASSLDQEREQFF	TGTGCCAGCTCACTAGACCAGGAACGGGAGCAGTTCTTC
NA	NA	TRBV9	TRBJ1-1	CASSPTDTEAFF	TGTGCCAGCAGCCCTACAGACACTGAAGCTTTCTTT
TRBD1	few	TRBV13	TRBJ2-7	CASSPRDRQFLYEQYF	TGTGCCAGCAGCCCCCGGGACAGACAATTTCTCTACGAGCAGTACTTC
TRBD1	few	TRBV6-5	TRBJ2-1	CASSYRQGNEQFF	TGTGCCAGCAGTTACCGACAGGGAAATGAGCAGTTCTTC
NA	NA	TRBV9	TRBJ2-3	CASSARQARDTQYF	TGTGCCAGCAGCGCCCGCCAAGCCCGGGATACGCAGTATTTT
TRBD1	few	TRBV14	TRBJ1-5	CASSQGTGPNQPQHF	TGTGCCAGCAGCCAAGGGACAGGGCCTAATCAGCCCCAGCATTTT
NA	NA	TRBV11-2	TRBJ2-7	CASSLLADSYEQYF	TGTGCCAGCAGCTTACTGGCAGATTCCTACGAGCAGTACTTC
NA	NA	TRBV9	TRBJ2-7	CASSVSARGYYEQYF	TGTGCCAGCAGCGTATCGGCCAGGGGTTACTACGAGCAGTACTTC
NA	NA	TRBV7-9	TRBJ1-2	CASSLLLGGYRFINYGYTF	TGTGCCAGCAGCTTACTTTTAGGGGGTTATCGTTTTATTAACTATGGCTACACCTTC
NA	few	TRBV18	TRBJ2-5	CASSLTAASRPQETQYF	TGTGCCAGCTCACTTACCGCGGCCTCCCGTCCACAAGAGACCCAGTACTTC
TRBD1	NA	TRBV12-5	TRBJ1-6	CASGPGQGYNSPLHF	TGTGCTAGTGGCCCGGGACAGGGTTATAATTCACCCCTCCACTTT
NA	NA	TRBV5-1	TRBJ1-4	CASSLGDGGRNEKLFF	TGCGCCAGCAGCTTGGGGGACGGAGGCCGTAATGAAAAACTGTTTTTT
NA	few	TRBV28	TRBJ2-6	CASSGGGSGANVLTF	TGTGCCAGCAGCGGAGGGGGCTCTGGGGCCAACGTCCTGACTTTC
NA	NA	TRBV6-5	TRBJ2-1	CASLDSQGNEQFF	TGTGCCAGCCTCGACAGCCAGGGCAATGAGCAGTTCTTC
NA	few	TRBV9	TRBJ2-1	CASSVEGRSSYNEQFF	TGTGCCAGCAGCGTAGAGGGGCGTAGCTCCTACAATGAGCAGTTCTTC
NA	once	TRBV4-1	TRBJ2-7	CASSQEGGAETYEQYF	TGCGCCAGCAGCCAAGAGGGGGGGGCGGAAACCTACGAGCAGTACTTC
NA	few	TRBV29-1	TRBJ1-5	CSVAVSGSNSNQPQHF	TGCAGCGTTGCCGTCAGCGGTTCCAATAGCAATCAGCCCCAGCATTTT
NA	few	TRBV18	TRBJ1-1	CASSTGRLLTEAFF	TGTGCCAGCTCAACTGGACGGCTACTCACTGAAGCTTTCTTT
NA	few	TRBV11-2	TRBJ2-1	CASSSLGVAVGLNEQFF	TGTGCCAGCAGCTCCTTGGGAGTGGCAGTGGGTCTAAATGAGCAGTTCTTC